The clone carrying this T cell receptor beta chain was seen at least ten times. Its antigen is not identified. The sample belongs to a study of T cells in Graves' hyperthyroidism and ophthalmopathy. General study results and limits: Most thyroid-expanded clonotypes above 0.001 were also found in blood. Progression to ophthalmopathy was predicted a median of about six months early.

Amplification of TCR beta CDR3 regions was performed using RNA transcripts as template. The primer set for the first-round RT-PCR of the TCR CDR3 was HTBI. TCRdb fed the multiplex PCR reads into MiXCR, producing one record per CDR3 protein. The profile covers fewer than 450,000 distinct CDR3 sequences, with about an eighth appearing a single time and approximately 27% taken by the ten largest. The material sequenced was blood. The receptor's source is a man between 50 and 59 years old with Graves' ophthalmopathy.

The CDR3 region is CASSSGLAGGRVKTDTQYF. CDR3 DNA sequence: TGCGCCAGCAGCTCAGGACTAGCGGGAGGTAGAGTTAAGACAGATACGCAGTATTTT. This chain connects TRBV5-1 to TRBJ2-3, with TRBD2 matching 14 bases. The CDR3 is made up of 19 amino acids. Germline CDR1 SGHRS, CDR2 YFSETQ. J was trimmed by 3 bases and V by 3 bases; bases with no gene match: 12.